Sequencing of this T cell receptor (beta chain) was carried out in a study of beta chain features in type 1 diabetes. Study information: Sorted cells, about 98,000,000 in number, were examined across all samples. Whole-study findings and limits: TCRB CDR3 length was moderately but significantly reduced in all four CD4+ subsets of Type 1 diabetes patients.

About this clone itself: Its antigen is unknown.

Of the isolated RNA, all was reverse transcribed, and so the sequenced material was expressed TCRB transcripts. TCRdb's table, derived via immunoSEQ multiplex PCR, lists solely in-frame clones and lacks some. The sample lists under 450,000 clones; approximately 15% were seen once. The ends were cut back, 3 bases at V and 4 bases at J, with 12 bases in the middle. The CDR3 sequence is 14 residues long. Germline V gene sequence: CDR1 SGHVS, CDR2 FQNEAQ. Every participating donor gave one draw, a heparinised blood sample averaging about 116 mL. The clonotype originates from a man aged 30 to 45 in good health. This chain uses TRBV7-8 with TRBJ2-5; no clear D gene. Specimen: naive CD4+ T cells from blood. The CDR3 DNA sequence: TGTGCCAGCAGCTTCAGAGGACGACCAGAGACCCAGTACTTC. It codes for CASSFRGRPETQYF. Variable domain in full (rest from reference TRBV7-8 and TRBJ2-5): GAGVSQSPRYKVAKRGQDVALRCDPISGHVSLFWYQQALGQGPEFLTYFQNEAQLDKSGLPSDRFFAERPEGSVSTLKIQRTQQEDSAVYLCASSFRGRPETQYFGPGTRLLVL.